A selection of T cell receptor beta chains follows, all from one sample in a study of control samples from healthy donors and cancer patients. TCRdb's copy holds only in-frame clones and misses some; the assay was immunoSEQ multiplex PCR. The sample carries more than 30,000 clones, less than 95% recorded once. The sequenced sample consisted of blood. The receptors were gathered from a man aged 55 to 70 in good health. Each CDR3 is given with its conserved first and last residue. Each record gives: CDR3 protein, CDR3 DNA, D gene, clone size, V gene, J gene. The D gene is left open where the match is weak. The size of a clone is reported for some rows only, either as once, few or many, or as a class for expanded clones.

CDR3 protein: CASSISPRDTEAFF
CDR3 DNA: TGTGCCAGTAGTATAAGTCCCAGGGACACTGAAGCTTTCTTT
D gene: .
clone size: .
V gene: TRBV19
J gene: TRBJ1-1

CDR3 protein: CASSTVAGGYNEQFF
CDR3 DNA: TGTGCCAGTAGTACGGTAGCGGGGGGTTACAATGAGCAGTTCTTC
D gene: TRBD2
clone size: .
V gene: TRBV19
J gene: TRBJ2-1

CDR3 protein: CASSLQAYEQFF
CDR3 DNA: TGTGCCAGCAGTTTACAAGCGTATGAGCAGTTCTTC
D gene: .
clone size: .
V gene: TRBV12-3/TRBV12-4
J gene: TRBJ2-1

CDR3 protein: CASTGQYSNQPQHF
CDR3 DNA: TGTGCCAGTACTGGGCAATATAGCAATCAGCCCCAGCATTTT
D gene: .
clone size: once
V gene: TRBV19
J gene: TRBJ1-5

CDR3 protein: CASSLTGAEGYTF
CDR3 DNA: TGCGCCAGCAGCTTGACCGGGGCGGAGGGCTACACCTTC
D gene: .
clone size: .
V gene: TRBV5-1
J gene: TRBJ1-2

CDR3 protein: CASSHGQGPNYGYTF
CDR3 DNA: TGTGCCAGCAGCCATGGACAGGGCCCGAACTATGGCTACACCTTC
D gene: TRBD1
clone size: once
V gene: TRBV3-1/TRBV3-2
J gene: TRBJ1-2

CDR3 protein: CASSSNRGDGTEAFF
CDR3 DNA: TGTGCCAGCTCATCTAACAGGGGAGACGGCACTGAAGCTTTCTTT
D gene: TRBD1
clone size: .
V gene: TRBV18
J gene: TRBJ1-1

CDR3 protein: CASTYGTDTQYF
CDR3 DNA: TGCGCCAGCACCTACGGCACAGATACGCAGTATTTT
D gene: .
clone size: .
V gene: TRBV5-1
J gene: TRBJ2-3

CDR3 protein: CASSPMIGSTDTQYF
CDR3 DNA: TGTGCCAGCAGCCCGATGATAGGCAGTACAGATACGCAGTATTTT
D gene: .
clone size: .
V gene: TRBV7-2
J gene: TRBJ2-3

CDR3 protein: CASSQGGSGTLISNQPQHF
CDR3 DNA: TGTGCCAGCAGCCAAGGGGGCTCCGGGACCTTGATAAGCAATCAGCCCCAGCATTTT
D gene: .
clone size: .
V gene: TRBV4-2
J gene: TRBJ1-5

CDR3 protein: CASSVDSGNTIYF
CDR3 DNA: TGTGCCAGCAGCGTAGACTCTGGAAACACCATATATTTT
D gene: .
clone size: .
V gene: TRBV9
J gene: TRBJ1-3

CDR3 protein: CASSFGSSYNSPLHF
CDR3 DNA: TGTGCCAGCAGCTTTGGGAGCTCCTATAATTCACCCCTCCACTTT
D gene: .
clone size: .
V gene: TRBV7-2
J gene: TRBJ1-6

CDR3 protein: CASSLLQPTNEKLFF
CDR3 DNA: TGTGCCAGCAGCTTACTACAGCCTACTAATGAAAAACTGTTTTTT
D gene: .
clone size: .
V gene: TRBV7-9
J gene: TRBJ1-4

CDR3 protein: CASSTDRVSSPLHF
CDR3 DNA: TGTGCCAGCAGCACGGACAGGGTTTCTTCACCCCTCCACTTT
D gene: TRBD1
clone size: .
V gene: TRBV27
J gene: TRBJ1-6

CDR3 protein: CSANSASNTGELFF
CDR3 DNA: TGCAGCGCCAACAGTGCTTCGAACACCGGGGAGCTGTTTTTT
D gene: .
clone size: .
V gene: TRBV29-1
J gene: TRBJ2-2

CDR3 protein: CASSMAPNQPQHF
CDR3 DNA: TGTGCCAGTAGTATGGCCCCAAATCAGCCCCAGCATTTT
D gene: .
clone size: .
V gene: TRBV19
J gene: TRBJ1-5

CDR3 protein: CASSVEAGGRETQYF
CDR3 DNA: TGTGCCAGCAGCGTAGAAGCGGGGGGGAGAGAGACCCAGTACTTC
D gene: TRBD2
clone size: .
V gene: TRBV9
J gene: TRBJ2-5

CDR3 protein: CASRPTGLGYGYTF
CDR3 DNA: TGTGCCAGCAGACCGACAGGGCTCGGCTATGGCTACACCTTC
D gene: TRBD1
clone size: .
V gene: TRBV7-8
J gene: TRBJ1-2

CDR3 protein: CASSTHGRSNYGYTF
CDR3 DNA: TGTGCCAGCAGTACTCACGGACGGAGTAACTATGGCTACACCTTC
D gene: .
clone size: few
V gene: TRBV6-5
J gene: TRBJ1-2

CDR3 protein: CASRGRGEQFF
CDR3 DNA: TGTGCCAGCCGGGGGCGAGGTGAGCAGTTCTTC
D gene: .
clone size: once
V gene: TRBV12-3/TRBV12-4
J gene: TRBJ2-1

CDR3 protein: CASSKDRGTGNTIYF
CDR3 DNA: TGTGCCAGCAGCAAGGACAGGGGAACAGGAAACACCATATATTTT
D gene: TRBD1
clone size: .
V gene: TRBV5-4
J gene: TRBJ1-3

CDR3 protein: CASSTGTEPLNTEAFF
CDR3 DNA: TGTGCCAGCAGTACCGGGACAGAACCACTTAACACTGAAGCTTTCTTT
D gene: TRBD1
clone size: .
V gene: TRBV6-2/TRBV6-3
J gene: TRBJ1-1

CDR3 protein: CASSLLGYEQYF
CDR3 DNA: TGTGCCAGCAGCCTTCTGGGCTACGAGCAGTACTTC
D gene: .
clone size: .
V gene: TRBV11-2
J gene: TRBJ2-7

CDR3 protein: CASSQFAGLSDTQYF
CDR3 DNA: TGTGCCAGCAGCCAATTTGCAGGACTGTCAGATACGCAGTATTTT
D gene: .
clone size: .
V gene: TRBV3-1/TRBV3-2
J gene: TRBJ2-3

CDR3 protein: CASSFGTGNTEAFF
CDR3 DNA: TGTGCCAGCAGCTTCGGGACAGGGAACACTGAAGCTTTCTTT
D gene: TRBD1
clone size: .
V gene: TRBV5-8
J gene: TRBJ1-1

CDR3 protein: CASSPGQGALSAPPLHF
CDR3 DNA: TGTGCCAGCAGTCCGGGACAGGGGGCCTTGAGTGCTCCACCCCTCCACTTT
D gene: TRBD1
clone size: .
V gene: TRBV2
J gene: TRBJ1-6

CDR3 protein: CASSKERGNLDTQYF
CDR3 DNA: TGTGCCAGCAGTAAAGAACGGGGAAACTTAGATACGCAGTATTTT
D gene: .
clone size: .
V gene: TRBV2
J gene: TRBJ2-3

CDR3 protein: CASSYKLAGGETQYF
CDR3 DNA: TGTGCCAGCAGCTACAAACTAGCGGGGGGTGAGACCCAGTACTTC
D gene: TRBD2
clone size: .
V gene: TRBV27
J gene: TRBJ2-5

CDR3 protein: CASSVLAGTEAFF
CDR3 DNA: TGTGCCAGCAGCGTATTGGCGGGCACTGAAGCTTTCTTT
D gene: .
clone size: .
V gene: TRBV9
J gene: TRBJ1-1

CDR3 protein: CATGLGGGKETQYF
CDR3 DNA: TGTGCCACCGGGCTGGGCGGGGGAAAAGAGACCCAGTACTTC
D gene: TRBD2
clone size: .
V gene: TRBV15
J gene: TRBJ2-5

CDR3 protein: CASSPRQASTDTQYF
CDR3 DNA: TGTGCCAGCAGCCCCCGACAGGCTAGCACAGATACGCAGTATTTT
D gene: .
clone size: once
V gene: TRBV4-2
J gene: TRBJ2-3

CDR3 protein: CASRPSGMETQYF
CDR3 DNA: TGTGCCAGCCGCCCTAGTGGGATGGAGACCCAGTACTTC
D gene: .
clone size: .
V gene: TRBV19
J gene: TRBJ2-5

CDR3 protein: CASRGFGITNYGYTF
CDR3 DNA: TGTGCCAGCAGGGGGTTTGGAATTACTAACTATGGCTACACCTTC
D gene: .
clone size: .
V gene: TRBV28
J gene: TRBJ1-2

CDR3 protein: CASSWGQVNTEAFF
CDR3 DNA: TGCGCCAGCAGCTGGGGACAGGTGAACACTGAAGCTTTCTTT
D gene: TRBD1
clone size: .
V gene: TRBV5-1
J gene: TRBJ1-1

CDR3 protein: CASRTDRSGYGYTF
CDR3 DNA: TGTGCCAGCAGGACGGACAGGTCTGGCTATGGCTACACCTTC
D gene: TRBD1
clone size: .
V gene: TRBV6-5
J gene: TRBJ1-2

CDR3 protein: CASSVLGSDRNTEAFF
CDR3 DNA: TGTGCCAGCTCAGTGTTGGGCTCGGACAGGAACACTGAAGCTTTCTTT
D gene: .
clone size: .
V gene: TRBV18
J gene: TRBJ1-1

CDR3 protein: CASRSGVGNTIYF
CDR3 DNA: TGTGCCAGCAGATCAGGGGTTGGAAACACCATATATTTT
D gene: .
clone size: .
V gene: TRBV7-2
J gene: TRBJ1-3

CDR3 protein: CASSLGQGFYNSPLHF
CDR3 DNA: TGTGCCAGCAGCTTAGGGCAGGGGTTCTATAATTCACCCCTCCACTTT
D gene: .
clone size: .
V gene: TRBV7-9
J gene: TRBJ1-6

CDR3 protein: CASSITSGKETQYF
CDR3 DNA: TGTGCCAGCAGCATCACTAGCGGGAAAGAGACCCAGTACTTC
D gene: .
clone size: .
V gene: TRBV21-1
J gene: TRBJ2-5

CDR3 protein: CASSAAPQSGNTIYF
CDR3 DNA: TGTGCCAGCAGCGCCGCCCCCCAATCTGGAAACACCATATATTTT
D gene: .
clone size: .
V gene: TRBV7-9
J gene: TRBJ1-3

CDR3 protein: CATRGLAGSSYEQYF
CDR3 DNA: TGTGCCACTCGCGGACTAGCGGGTTCCTCCTACGAGCAGTACTTC
D gene: TRBD2
clone size: .
V gene: TRBV11-2
J gene: TRBJ2-7

CDR3 protein: CASSSGTGGWDGYTF
CDR3 DNA: TGCGCCAGCAGCTCCGGGACAGGGGGCTGGGATGGCTACACCTTC
D gene: TRBD1
clone size: .
V gene: TRBV5-1
J gene: TRBJ1-2

CDR3 protein: CAWDRGGTFTEAFF
CDR3 DNA: TGTGCCTGGGACAGGGGGGGGACCTTCACTGAAGCTTTCTTT
D gene: TRBD1
clone size: .
V gene: TRBV30
J gene: TRBJ1-1

CDR3 protein: CASSVTGYPNEKLFF
CDR3 DNA: TGTGCCAGTAGTGTAACAGGGTATCCTAATGAAAAACTGTTTTTT
D gene: .
clone size: .
V gene: TRBV19
J gene: TRBJ1-4

CDR3 protein: CASSRGVNTEAFF
CDR3 DNA: TGTGCCAGCAGCCGTGGGGTGAACACTGAAGCTTTCTTT
D gene: .
clone size: .
V gene: TRBV14
J gene: TRBJ1-1

CDR3 protein: CASSPPGGGLYTF
CDR3 DNA: TGTGCCAGCTCACCGCCAGGTGGGGGCCTCTACACCTTC
D gene: .
clone size: .
V gene: TRBV18
J gene: TRBJ1-2

CDR3 protein: CASSSFGTDEQYF
CDR3 DNA: TGTGCCAGCAGCTCCTTCGGGACTGACGAGCAGTACTTC
D gene: .
clone size: .
V gene: TRBV21-1
J gene: TRBJ2-7

CDR3 protein: CASSLWPGVSYEQYF
CDR3 DNA: TGCGCCAGCAGCTTGTGGCCAGGGGTATCCTACGAGCAGTACTTC
D gene: .
clone size: .
V gene: TRBV5-1
J gene: TRBJ2-7

CDR3 protein: CATRVGTGELFF
CDR3 DNA: TGTGCCACCAGGGTTGGCACCGGGGAGCTGTTTTTT
D gene: .
clone size: .
V gene: TRBV24-1
J gene: TRBJ2-2

CDR3 protein: CASSERGRGATGELFF
CDR3 DNA: TGTGCCAGCAGTGAGAGGGGGCGGGGGGCCACCGGGGAGCTGTTTTTT
D gene: .
clone size: .
V gene: TRBV6-1
J gene: TRBJ2-2

CDR3 protein: CASSGLDREWAGYTF
CDR3 DNA: TGTGCCAGCAGTGGCCTGGACAGGGAATGGGCTGGCTACACCTTC
D gene: TRBD1
clone size: .
V gene: TRBV6-2/TRBV6-3
J gene: TRBJ1-2

CDR3 protein: CASSLWSSPANEQFF
CDR3 DNA: TGTGCCAGCAGCTTATGGTCATCTCCGGCAAATGAGCAGTTCTTC
D gene: .
clone size: .
V gene: TRBV11-3
J gene: TRBJ2-1

CDR3 protein: CASSEKQASPLHF
CDR3 DNA: TGTGCCAGCAGTGAAAAACAGGCTTCACCCCTCCACTTT
D gene: .
clone size: .
V gene: TRBV6-4
J gene: TRBJ1-6

CDR3 protein: CASSPQGGSGGYTF
CDR3 DNA: TGTGCCAGCAGTCCCCAAGGGGGGTCGGGTGGCTACACCTTC
D gene: .
clone size: .
V gene: TRBV6-5
J gene: TRBJ1-2

CDR3 protein: CATSRDPRTGADNEQFF
CDR3 DNA: TGTGCCACCAGCAGAGATCCTAGGACAGGGGCTGACAATGAGCAGTTCTTC
D gene: TRBD1
clone size: .
V gene: TRBV15
J gene: TRBJ2-1

CDR3 protein: CASKRQGDSPLHF
CDR3 DNA: TGTGCCAGTAAAAGGCAGGGGGATTCACCCCTCCACTTT
D gene: TRBD1
clone size: .
V gene: TRBV19
J gene: TRBJ1-6

CDR3 protein: CASSSPSSYEQYF
CDR3 DNA: TGTGCCAGCAGTTCCCCAAGCTCCTACGAGCAGTACTTC
D gene: .
clone size: .
V gene: TRBV6-5
J gene: TRBJ2-7

CDR3 protein: CASSGPRQAYNSPLHF
CDR3 DNA: TGTGCCAGCAGTGGTCCTCGGCAGGCCTATAATTCACCCCTCCACTTT
D gene: .
clone size: .
V gene: TRBV6-1
J gene: TRBJ1-6

CDR3 protein: CASSYSILPIYGYTF
CDR3 DNA: TGTGCCAGCAGTTACTCGATCCTCCCCATTTATGGCTACACCTTC
D gene: .
clone size: .
V gene: TRBV6-5
J gene: TRBJ1-2

CDR3 protein: CSVEVQGADYGYTF
CDR3 DNA: TGCAGCGTTGAGGTACAGGGGGCGGACTATGGCTACACCTTC
D gene: TRBD1
clone size: .
V gene: TRBV29-1
J gene: TRBJ1-2